This T cell receptor (beta chain) was identified during a study of T cell repertoires in cytomegalovirus infection. For the study at large: An indication of both CMV infection and matching HLA type came from public TCR beta signatures. Study-wide points: HLA-C-restricted CMV clonotypes gave the most frequent clonotype in two of eight donors. Identification of carriers of CMV plus the relevant HLA was performed using cumulative public TCR beta family frequency.

The germline gives CDR1 LNHNV, CDR2 YYDKDF (reference sequence). V shed 0 bases and J shed 5 bases, with 13 bases lying between them. The CDR3 loop spans 15 amino acids. Each CDR3 protein is one row after TCRdb ran MiXCR on the reads. The data show about 490,000 distinct CDR3 sequences, with around 10% seen just once and more than 8.5% held by the top ten. This clonotype came up many times. What it recognizes is unknown. This sequence was found in a human donor in good health (CMV status not recorded). Some clones in this sample may be carry-over from other donors' samples. The chain is built from TRBV15 and TRBJ1-1, with D possibly TRBD1 on 6 matching bases. Material: PBMCs. The CDR3 bases are TGTGCCACCAGCAGAGAACCTGGGGGCGCGACTGAAGCTTTCTTT. Its translation: CATSREPGGATEAFF.